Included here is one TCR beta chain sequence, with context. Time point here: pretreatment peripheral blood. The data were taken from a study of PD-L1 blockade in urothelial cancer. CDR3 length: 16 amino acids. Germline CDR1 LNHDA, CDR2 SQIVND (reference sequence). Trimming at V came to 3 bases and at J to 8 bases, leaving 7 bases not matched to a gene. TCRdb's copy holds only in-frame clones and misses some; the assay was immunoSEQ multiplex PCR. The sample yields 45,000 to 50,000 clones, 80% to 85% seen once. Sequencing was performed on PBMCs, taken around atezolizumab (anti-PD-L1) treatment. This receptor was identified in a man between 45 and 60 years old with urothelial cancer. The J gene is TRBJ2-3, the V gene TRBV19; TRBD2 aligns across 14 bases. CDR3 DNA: TGTGCCAGTAGTATGGGACTAGCGGGGGTTGAGACTACGCAGTATTTT. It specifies CASSMGLAGVETTQYF.